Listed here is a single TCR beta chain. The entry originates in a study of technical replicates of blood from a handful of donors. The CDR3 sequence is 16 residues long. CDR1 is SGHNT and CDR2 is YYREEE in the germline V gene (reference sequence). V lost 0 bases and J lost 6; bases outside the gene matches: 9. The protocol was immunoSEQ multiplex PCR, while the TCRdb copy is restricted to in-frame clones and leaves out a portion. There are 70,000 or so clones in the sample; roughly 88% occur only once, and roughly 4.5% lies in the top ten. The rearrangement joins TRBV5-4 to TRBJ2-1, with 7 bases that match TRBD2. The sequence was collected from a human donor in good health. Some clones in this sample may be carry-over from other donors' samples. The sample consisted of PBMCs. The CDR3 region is CASSLGSLGGGNEQFF. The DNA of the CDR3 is TGTGCCAGCAGCTTGGGGAGTTTGGGGGGGGGCAATGAGCAGTTCTTC.